This T cell receptor beta chain was identified during a study of T-cell memory formation after mild COVID-19. The CDR3 runs 13 residues. The germline V gene encodes CDR1 MNHEY and CDR2 SMNVEV (reference sequence). V shed 8 bases, J shed 7 bases, and the junction held 7 bases outside the gene matches. This clonotype has just a few counts. No antigen is known for it. Overall study findings and caveats: A subset of responding clones appeared in pre-infection memory, suggesting cross-reactive memory joined. Clones that contracted from day 15 to 85 had balanced CD4/CD8; later expanders were CD4+ biased.

TCRalpha and TCRbeta libraries used 5'RACE with constant-segment primers and UMIs. From the 5' RACE reads, TCRdb called clonotypes with MiXCR, one entry per CDR3 protein. The sample holds a few hundred thousand distinct CDR3 sequences; approximately 16% are singletons and the top ten take more than 20%. The chain combines TRBV27 with TRBJ2-5; TRBD1 matches 10 bases. This TCR was sampled from a man younger than 35 who had mild COVID-19 (a few samples of this study predate the infection). Cell type and time point are not known. The sequencing sample was made of PBMCs or a T cell subset sorted from them (not recorded which). Here the CDR3 reads CASYRTGGRTQYF. The CDR3 DNA is TGTGCCAGCTACCGGACAGGGGGTCGGACCCAGTACTTC.